These 15 T cell receptor beta chains were sequenced from one sample in a study of blood T cell repertoires in COVID-19 (dated by TCRdb to about 2020). Library preparation was by the immunoSEQ multiplex PCR assay. Imported from immuneACCESS, the table was reduced by TCRdb to in-frame sequences with V and J called. These copies leave out some clones; in studies compared against another copy, an unresolved V gene accounts for under half, and the cause of the remainder is not known. The sample contains about 210,000 clones, 75% to 85% of them found a single time. The ten top clones hold around 5.5% of the sample. Sequencing was carried out using peripheral blood. These receptors came from a man between 45 and 60 years old with COVID-19, enrolled during active disease.

J is TRBJ1-5 and V is TRBV11-2; D not certain. The CDR3 covers 12 residues. V lost 5 bases and J lost 7, with 9 bases in between. The germline gives CDR1 SGHAT, CDR2 FQNNGV. The CDR3 reads CASSVLAQPQHF. In DNA, the CDR3 is TGTGCCAGCAGCGTGCTAGCGCAGCCCCAGCATTTT. Complete variable domain (other parts from reference TRBV11-2 and TRBJ1-5): EAGVAQSPRYKIIEKRQSVAFWCNPISGHATLYWYQQILGQGPKLLIQFQNNGVVDDSQLPKDRFSAERLKGVDSTLKIQPAKLEDSAVYLCASSVLAQPQHFGDGTRLSIL.

The chain is built from TRBV7-8 and TRBJ1-6; D not certain. The CDR3 runs to 13 residues. Germline CDR1 reads SGHVS; CDR2 reads FQNEAQ. The germline V and J ends were trimmed by 1 base and 6 bases, with 4 bases remaining between them. CDR3 in DNA: TGTGCCAGCAGCTTAGGAGCTAATTCACCCCTCCACTTT. This sequence encodes CASSLGANSPLHF.

A few counts support this clone. The V gene is TRBV6-5, the J gene TRBJ1-1, with 8 bases that match TRBD1. CDR1 is MNHEY and CDR2 is SVGAGI in the germline V gene. CDR3 size: 14 residues. Trimming removed 5 bases from V and 1 base from J; junction bases left unmatched: 3. The CDR3 bases are TGTGCCAGCAGTAAGGGACAGGCGAACACTGAAGCTTTCTTT. This translates into CASSKGQANTEAFF.

The rearrangement links TRBV18 to TRBJ2-2; a possible D gene is TRBD2 (6 bases). V gave up 3 bases and J gave up 7 bases, with 12 bases separating them. The germline V gene has CDR1 KGHSH and CDR2 LQKENI. This CDR3 region has 14 residues. The CDR3 DNA reads TGTGCCAGCTCACCTCGGCAGGGAGGCGGGGAGCTGTTTTTT. Its protein is CASSPRQGGGELFF.

This chain uses TRBV7-9 with TRBJ1-4; no reliable D call. CDR1 is SEHNR, CDR2 FQNEAQ, per germline (reference sequence). The CDR3 sequence is 17 residues long. V was pared by 5 bases and J by 0 bases, with 16 bases between. The CDR3 region has the DNA TGTGCCAGCAGCCCACGCGCAGGAACTGCAACTAATGAAAAACTGTTTTTT. Its protein is CASSPRAGTATNEKLFF.

CDR3 protein: CASSQGGVRPDTGELFF. CDR3 sequence (DNA): TGTGCCAGCAGCCAAGGGGGGGTACGACCTGACACCGGGGAGCTGTTTTTT. The chain links TRBV4-2 to TRBJ2-2; a possible D gene is TRBD2 (6 bases). The CDR3 sequence is 17 residues long. The germline V gene encodes CDR1 LGHNA and CDR2 YNFKEQ. V lost 1 base to trimming and J lost 3 bases, with 15 bases between them.

The chain joins TRBV7-9 to TRBJ1-2, with 11 bases matching TRBD1. This CDR3 spans 15 amino acids. Germline V gene lookup returns CDR1 SEHNR and CDR2 FQNEAQ (reference sequence). V shed 4 bases and J 8 bases; nucleotides not matched to a gene: 9. The CDR3 DNA follows: TGTGCCAGCAGCTCAAATCTGGACAGGGGGCAAGGCTACACCTTC. Translating it yields CASSSNLDRGQGYTF.

The chain recombines TRBV4-3 with TRBJ2-7; maybe TRBD2 (5 bases). This CDR3 is 15 amino acids long. The germline CDR1 and CDR2 sequences are LGHNA and YSLEER. V was clipped by 0 bases and J by 6 bases, with 15 bases between them. As DNA, the CDR3 is TGCGCCAGCAGCCAAGATTACTTGGCCGGGGTCGAGCAGTACTTC. This encodes CASSQDYLAGVEQYF.

J is TRBJ2-3 and V is TRBV10-1, with 8 bases identical to TRBD2. This CDR3 is 16 amino acids long. Germline CDR1 reads WNHNN; CDR2 reads SYGVQD (reference sequence). The junction had 12 bases not matched to a gene; V was cut back by 5 bases and J by 5 bases. The CDR3 region has the DNA TGCGCCAGCAGTAGACTAGCGCAAGGTGGTGTAGATACGCAGTATTTT. Its protein product is CASSRLAQGGVDTQYF.

V and J are TRBV3-1 (or the pseudogene TRBV3-2) and TRBJ1-1; 10 positions agree with TRBD1. The V and J ends lost 4 bases and 0 bases, in that order; junction bases with no gene match: 8. Germline values: CDR1 LGHDT, CDR2 YNNKEL (reference sequence). The CDR3 spans 17 residues. CDR3 nucleotides: TGTGCCAGCAGCCGTAGACAGGGGGCGGACTTGAACACTGAAGCTTTCTTT. Translated, it gives CASSRRQGADLNTEAFF.

A remark on this clone: At the DNA level, this CDR3 is encoded by other sequences in the same sample as well. The genes are TRBV20-1 and TRBJ1-2; possible D gene TRBD1, 5 bases. There are 11 residues in the CDR3. The V end was cut by 5 bases, the J end by 2 bases, with 6 bases between. CDR1 is DFQATT, CDR2 SNEGSKA, per germline (reference sequence). The CDR3 coding sequence is TGCAGTGCTCAGGGAAACTATGGCTACACCTTC. It is translated as CSAQGNYGYTF.

The sample holds one count of this clone. The CDR3 region is CASSEKGRGLTEAFF. The CDR3 region has the DNA TGTGCCAGCAGTGAAAAGGGCAGGGGGCTCACTGAAGCTTTCTTT. V is TRBV2 and J is TRBJ1-1, with TRBD1 identical over 8 bases. The germline V gene encodes CDR1 SNHLY and CDR2 FYNNEI. V lost 2 bases, J lost 4 bases, and 6 bases stayed unmatched. The CDR3 totals 15 residues. Together with reference TRBV2 and TRBJ1-1, the CDR3 gives the full variable domain: EPEVTQTPSHQVTQMGQEVILRCVPISNHLYFYWYRQILGQKVEFLVSFYNNEISEKSEIFDDQFSVERPDGSNFTLKIRSTKLEDSAMYFCASSEKGRGLTEAFFGQGTRLTVV.

The V and J genes are TRBV15 and TRBJ1-2, with 12 bases aligning to TRBD1. Germline trimming cut 5 bases from V and 1 base from J; bases unmatched to any gene: 5. CDR1 and CDR2 from the germline V gene are LNHNV and YYDKDF (reference sequence). There are 16 residues in the CDR3. The CDR3 sequence is CATSRDRGLSNYGYTF. CDR3 coding DNA: TGTGCCACCAGCCGGGACAGGGGGCTTAGTAACTATGGCTACACCTTC.

This clone was picked up a small number of times. The CDR3 sequence: CASSKDSDYGYTF. Written as DNA, the CDR3 is TGTGCCAGCAGCAAGGACAGCGACTATGGCTACACCTTC. The J gene is TRBJ1-2, the V gene TRBV7-8, with D maybe TRBD1 (6 bases). Germline V CDR1 and CDR2: SGHVS, FQNEAQ. The CDR3 contains 13 residues. Trimming left V 5 bases short and J 3 bases short, with 10 bases between. Based on the CDR3 plus reference TRBV7-8 and TRBJ1-2, the full variable domain is GAGVSQSPRYKVAKRGQDVALRCDPISGHVSLFWYQQALGQGPEFLTYFQNEAQLDKSGLPSDRFFAERPEGSVSTLKIQRTQQEDSAVYLCASSKDSDYGYTFGSGTRLTVV.

CDR3 loop: CASASGQGSNQPQHF. Here the CDR3 DNA reads TGTGCCAGCGCTTCGGGTCAGGGTAGCAATCAGCCCCAGCATTTT. This sequence joins TRBV9 and TRBJ1-5, with D possibly TRBD1 on 5 matching bases. Germline V CDR1 and CDR2: SGDLS, YYNGEE. The CDR3 loop spans 15 amino acids. V lost 7 bases and J lost 0, with 14 bases in between.